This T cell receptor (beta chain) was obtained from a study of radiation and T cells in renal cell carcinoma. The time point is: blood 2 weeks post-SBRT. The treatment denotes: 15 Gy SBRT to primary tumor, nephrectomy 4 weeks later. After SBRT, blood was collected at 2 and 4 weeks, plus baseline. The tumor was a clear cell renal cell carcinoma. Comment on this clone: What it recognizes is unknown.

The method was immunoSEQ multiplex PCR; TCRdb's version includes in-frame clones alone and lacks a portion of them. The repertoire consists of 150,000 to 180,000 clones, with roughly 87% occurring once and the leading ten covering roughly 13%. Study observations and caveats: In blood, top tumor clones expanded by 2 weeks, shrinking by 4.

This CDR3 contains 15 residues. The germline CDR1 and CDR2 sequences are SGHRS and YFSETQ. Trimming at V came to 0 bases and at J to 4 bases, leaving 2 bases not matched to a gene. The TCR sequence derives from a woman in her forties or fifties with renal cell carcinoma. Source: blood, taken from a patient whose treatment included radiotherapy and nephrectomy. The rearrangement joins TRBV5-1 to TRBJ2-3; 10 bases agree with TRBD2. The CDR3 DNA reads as TGCGCCAGCAGCTTGGCCCTAGCGGGGGCAGATACGCAGTATTTT. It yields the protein CASSLALAGADTQYF. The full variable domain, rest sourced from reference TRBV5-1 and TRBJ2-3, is KAGVTQTPRYLIKTRGQQVTLSCSPISGHRSVSWYQQTPGQGLQFLFEYFSETQRNKGNFPGRFSGRQFSNSRSEMNVSTLELGDSALYLCASSLALAGADTQYFGPGTRLTVL.